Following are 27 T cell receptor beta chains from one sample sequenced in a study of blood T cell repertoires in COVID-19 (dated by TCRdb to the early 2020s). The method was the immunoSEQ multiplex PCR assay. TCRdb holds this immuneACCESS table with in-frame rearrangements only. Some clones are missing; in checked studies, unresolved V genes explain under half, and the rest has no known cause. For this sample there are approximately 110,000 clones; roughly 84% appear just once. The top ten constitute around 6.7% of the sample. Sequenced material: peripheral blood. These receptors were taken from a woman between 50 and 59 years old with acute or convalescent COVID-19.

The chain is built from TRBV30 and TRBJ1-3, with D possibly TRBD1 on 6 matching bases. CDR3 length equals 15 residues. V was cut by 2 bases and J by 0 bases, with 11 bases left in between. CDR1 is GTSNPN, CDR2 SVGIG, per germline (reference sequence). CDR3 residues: CAWSSRTVSGNTIYF. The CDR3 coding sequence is TGTGCCTGGAGTTCAAGGACAGTCTCTGGAAACACCATATATTTT.

In DNA, the CDR3 is TGTGCCAGCAGGGACGGACTCTTCTATGGCTACACCTTC. It encodes CASRDGLFYGYTF. The V and J genes are TRBV2 and TRBJ1-2, with D unclear. Germline loops: CDR1 SNHLY, CDR2 FYNNEI. CDR3 size: 13 residues. The V gene lost 6 bases and the J gene lost 4 bases, with 12 bases spanning the gap.

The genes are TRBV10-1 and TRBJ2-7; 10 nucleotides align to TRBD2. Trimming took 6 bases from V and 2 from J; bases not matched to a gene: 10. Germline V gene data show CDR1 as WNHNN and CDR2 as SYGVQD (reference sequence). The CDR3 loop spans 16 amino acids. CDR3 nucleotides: TGCGCCAGCAGCGGGGTTAGGACTAGCGGTACCTACGAGCAGTACTTC. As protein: CASSGVRTSGTYEQYF.

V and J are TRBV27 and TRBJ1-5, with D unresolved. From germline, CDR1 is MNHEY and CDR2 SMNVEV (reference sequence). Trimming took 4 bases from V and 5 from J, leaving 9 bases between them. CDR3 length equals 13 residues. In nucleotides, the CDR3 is TGTGCCAGCAGTTCTACGGGGTATCAGCCCCAGCATTTT. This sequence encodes CASSSTGYQPQHF.

This CDR3 reads CASSRWTGNTEAFF. The DNA of the CDR3 is TGCGCCAGCAGCCGATGGACAGGGAACACTGAAGCTTTCTTT. V and J are TRBV5-1 and TRBJ1-1, with TRBD1 matching over 7 bases. Germline V CDR1 and CDR2: SGHRS, YFSETQ. The CDR3 extends over 14 amino acids. V shed 4 bases and J 1 base; nucleotides not matched to a gene: 4.

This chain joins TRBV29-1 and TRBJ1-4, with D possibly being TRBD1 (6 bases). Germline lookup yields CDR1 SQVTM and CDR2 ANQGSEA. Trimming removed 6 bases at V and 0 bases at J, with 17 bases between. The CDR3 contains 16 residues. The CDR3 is CSVATGGTATNEKLFF. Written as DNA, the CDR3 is TGCAGCGTCGCGACAGGTGGCACGGCAACTAATGAAAAACTGTTTTTT.

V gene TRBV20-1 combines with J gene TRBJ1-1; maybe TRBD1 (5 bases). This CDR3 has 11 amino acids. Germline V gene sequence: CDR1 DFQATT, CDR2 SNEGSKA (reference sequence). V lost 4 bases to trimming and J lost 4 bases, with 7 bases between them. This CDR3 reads CSAMGGTEAFF. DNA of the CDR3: TGCAGTGCTATGGGGGGCACTGAAGCTTTCTTT.

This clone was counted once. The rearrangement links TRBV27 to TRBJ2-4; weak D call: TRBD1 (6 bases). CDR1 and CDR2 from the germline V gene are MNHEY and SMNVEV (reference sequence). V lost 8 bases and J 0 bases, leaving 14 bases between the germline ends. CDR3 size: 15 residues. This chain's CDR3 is CASGHRAGAKNIQYF. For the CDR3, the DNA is TGTGCCAGCGGACACAGGGCGGGAGCCAAAAACATTCAGTACTTC.

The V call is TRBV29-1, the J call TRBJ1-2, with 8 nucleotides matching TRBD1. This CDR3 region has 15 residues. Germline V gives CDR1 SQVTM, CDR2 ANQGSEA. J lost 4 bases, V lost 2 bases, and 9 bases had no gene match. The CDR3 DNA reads TGCAGCGTTGAACTACGCCGACAGGGGCCCTATGGCTACACCTTC. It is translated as CSVELRRQGPYGYTF.

The chain's CDR3 is CASSFDSLYGYTF. Written as DNA, the CDR3 is TGTGCCAGCAGCTTCGACAGCCTCTATGGCTACACCTTC. The chain is built from TRBV5-5 and TRBJ1-2; TRBD1 might be the D (5 bases). The CDR3 extends over 13 amino acids. Germline-derived CDR1 and CDR2 are SGHKS and YYEKEE (reference sequence). V lost 2 bases and J 4 bases, leaving 9 bases between the germline ends.

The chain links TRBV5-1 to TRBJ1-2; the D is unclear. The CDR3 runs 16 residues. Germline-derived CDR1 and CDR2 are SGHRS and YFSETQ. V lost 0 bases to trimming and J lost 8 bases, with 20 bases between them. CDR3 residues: CASSLVDVGSGGGYTF. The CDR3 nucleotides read TGCGCCAGCAGCTTGGTGGATGTTGGGAGCGGAGGGGGCTACACCTTC.

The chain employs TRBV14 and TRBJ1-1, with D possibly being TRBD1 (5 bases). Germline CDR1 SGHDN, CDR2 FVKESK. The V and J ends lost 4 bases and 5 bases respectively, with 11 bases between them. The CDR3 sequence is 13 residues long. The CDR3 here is CASSLQGWTEAFF. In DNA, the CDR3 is TGTGCCAGCAGCCTCCAGGGATGGACTGAAGCTTTCTTT.

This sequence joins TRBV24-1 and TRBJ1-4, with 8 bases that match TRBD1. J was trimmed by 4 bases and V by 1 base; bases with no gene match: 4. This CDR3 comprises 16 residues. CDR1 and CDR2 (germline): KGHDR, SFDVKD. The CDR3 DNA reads TGTGCCACCAGTGATTTCACCGGACAGGGTAATGAAAAACTGTTTTTT. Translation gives CATSDFTGQGNEKLFF.

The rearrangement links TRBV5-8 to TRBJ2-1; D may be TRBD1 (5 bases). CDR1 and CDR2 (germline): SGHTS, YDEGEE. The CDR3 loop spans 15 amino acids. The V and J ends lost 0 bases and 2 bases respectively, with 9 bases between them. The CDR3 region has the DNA TGTGCCAGCAGCTTGGCAGGGTTAGCCTACAATGAGCAGTTCTTC. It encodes CASSLAGLAYNEQFF.

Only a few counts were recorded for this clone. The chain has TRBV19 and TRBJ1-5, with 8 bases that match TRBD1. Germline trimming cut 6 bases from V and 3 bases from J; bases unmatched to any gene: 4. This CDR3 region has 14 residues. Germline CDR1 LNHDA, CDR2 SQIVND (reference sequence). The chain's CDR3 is CASRQGVYNQPQHF. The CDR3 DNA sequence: TGTGCCAGTAGACAGGGGGTTTACAATCAGCCCCAGCATTTT.

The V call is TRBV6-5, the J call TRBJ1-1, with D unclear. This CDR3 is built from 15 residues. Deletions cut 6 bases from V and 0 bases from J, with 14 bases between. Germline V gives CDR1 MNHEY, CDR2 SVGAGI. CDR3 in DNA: TGTGCCAGCAGCCAGCAGGTAGTTCTGAACACTGAAGCTTTCTTT. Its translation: CASSQQVVLNTEAFF.

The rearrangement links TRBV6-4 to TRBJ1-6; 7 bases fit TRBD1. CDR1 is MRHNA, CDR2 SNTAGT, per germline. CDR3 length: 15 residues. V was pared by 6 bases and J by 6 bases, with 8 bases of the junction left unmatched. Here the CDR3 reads CASSASRDSNSPLHF. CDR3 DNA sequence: TGTGCCAGCAGCGCCAGCCGGGACAGTAATTCACCCCTCCACTTT.

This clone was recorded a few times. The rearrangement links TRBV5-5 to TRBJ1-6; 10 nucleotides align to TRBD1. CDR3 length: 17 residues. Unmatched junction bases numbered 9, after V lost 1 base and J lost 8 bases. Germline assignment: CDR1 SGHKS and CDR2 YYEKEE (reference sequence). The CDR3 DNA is TGTGCCAGCAGCTTGTCGGTGGGGGGACAGGGGTATTCACCCCTCCACTTT. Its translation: CASSLSVGGQGYSPLHF.

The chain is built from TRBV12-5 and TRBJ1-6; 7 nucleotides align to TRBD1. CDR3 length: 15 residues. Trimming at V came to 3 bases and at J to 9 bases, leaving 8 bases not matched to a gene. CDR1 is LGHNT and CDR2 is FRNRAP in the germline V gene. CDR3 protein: CASGLGQAPVSPLHF. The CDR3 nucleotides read TGTGCTAGTGGTTTAGGACAGGCGCCCGTTTCACCCCTCCACTTT.

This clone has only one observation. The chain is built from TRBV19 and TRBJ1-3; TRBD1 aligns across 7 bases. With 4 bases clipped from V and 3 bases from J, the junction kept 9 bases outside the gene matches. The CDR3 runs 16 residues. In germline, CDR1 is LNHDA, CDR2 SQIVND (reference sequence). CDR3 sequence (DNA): TGTGCCAGTAGTACGCAACAGGGGAAAGGTGGAAACACCATATATTTT. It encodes CASSTQQGKGGNTIYF.

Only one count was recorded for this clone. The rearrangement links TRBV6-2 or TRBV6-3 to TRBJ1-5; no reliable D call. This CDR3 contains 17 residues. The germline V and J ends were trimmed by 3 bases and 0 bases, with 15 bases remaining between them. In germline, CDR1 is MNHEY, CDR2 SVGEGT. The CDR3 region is CASSYAEWAYSNQPQHF. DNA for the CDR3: TGTGCCAGCAGTTATGCCGAGTGGGCTTATAGCAATCAGCCCCAGCATTTT.

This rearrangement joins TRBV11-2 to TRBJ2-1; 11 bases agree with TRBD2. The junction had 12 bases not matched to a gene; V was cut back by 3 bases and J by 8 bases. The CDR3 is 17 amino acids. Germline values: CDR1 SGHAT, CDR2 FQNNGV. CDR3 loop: CASSFKGTSGSVYEQFF. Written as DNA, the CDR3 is TGTGCCAGCAGCTTCAAAGGGACTAGCGGATCTGTTTATGAGCAGTTCTTC. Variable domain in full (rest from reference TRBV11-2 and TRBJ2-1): EAGVAQSPRYKIIEKRQSVAFWCNPISGHATLYWYQQILGQGPKLLIQFQNNGVVDDSQLPKDRFSAERLKGVDSTLKIQPAKLEDSAVYLCASSFKGTSGSVYEQFFGPGTRLTVL.

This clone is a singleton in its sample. The CDR3 sequence is CASSETERAEAFF. CDR3 DNA: TGCGCCAGCAGTGAGACCGAGAGGGCTGAAGCTTTCTTT. The rearrangement links TRBV10-1 to TRBJ1-1; D not resolved. The CDR3 is 13 amino acids. Germline values: CDR1 WNHNN, CDR2 SYGVQD (reference sequence). V was clipped by 2 bases and J by 6 bases, with 10 bases between them.

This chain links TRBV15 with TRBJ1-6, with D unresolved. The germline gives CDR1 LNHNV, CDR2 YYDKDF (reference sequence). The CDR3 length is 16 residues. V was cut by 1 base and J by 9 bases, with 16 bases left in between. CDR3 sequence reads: CATSRASQVVGSPLHF. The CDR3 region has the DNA TGTGCCACCAGCAGAGCTTCTCAGGTCGTTGGTTCACCCCTCCACTTT.

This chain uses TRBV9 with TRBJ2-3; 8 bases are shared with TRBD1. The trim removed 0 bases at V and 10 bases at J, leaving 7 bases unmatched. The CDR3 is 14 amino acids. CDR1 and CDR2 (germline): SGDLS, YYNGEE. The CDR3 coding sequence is TGTGCCAGCAGCGTAGAGGACAGGGCAATTTCGCAGTATTTT. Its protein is CASSVEDRAISQYF.

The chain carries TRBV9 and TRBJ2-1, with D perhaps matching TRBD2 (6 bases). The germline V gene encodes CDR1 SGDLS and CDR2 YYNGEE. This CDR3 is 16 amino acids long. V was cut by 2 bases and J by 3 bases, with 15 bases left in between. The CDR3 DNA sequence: TGTGCCAGCAGCGTCGGGGCCGGGGGACTCTACAATGAGCAGTTCTTC. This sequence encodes CASSVGAGGLYNEQFF.

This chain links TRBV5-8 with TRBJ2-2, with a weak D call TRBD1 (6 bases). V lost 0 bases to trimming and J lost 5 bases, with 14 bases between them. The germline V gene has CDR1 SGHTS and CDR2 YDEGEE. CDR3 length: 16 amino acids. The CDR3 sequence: CASSLGNHRVTGELFF. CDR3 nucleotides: TGTGCCAGCAGCTTGGGGAACCACAGGGTAACCGGGGAGCTGTTTTTT.